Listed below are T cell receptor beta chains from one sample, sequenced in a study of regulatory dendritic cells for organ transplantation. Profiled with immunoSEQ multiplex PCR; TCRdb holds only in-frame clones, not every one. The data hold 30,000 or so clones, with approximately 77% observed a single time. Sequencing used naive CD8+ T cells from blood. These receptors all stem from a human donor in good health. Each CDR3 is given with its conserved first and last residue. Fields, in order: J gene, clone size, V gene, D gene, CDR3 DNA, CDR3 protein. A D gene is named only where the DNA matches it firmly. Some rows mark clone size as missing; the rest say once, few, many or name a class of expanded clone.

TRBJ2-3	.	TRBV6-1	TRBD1	TGTGCCAGCAGTGAAGCGCTTCGGGGACAGGGGATCACAGATACGCAGTATTTT	CASSEALRGQGITDTQYF
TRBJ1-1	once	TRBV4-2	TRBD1	TGTGCCAGCAGCCTGTTCAAGGGCATCTCCAGGGGGGACACTGAAGCTTTCTTT	CASSLFKGISRGDTEAFF
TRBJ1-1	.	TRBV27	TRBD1	TGTGCCAGCAGTAACCCGGACAGGGCGGCTTTCTTT	CASSNPDRAAFF
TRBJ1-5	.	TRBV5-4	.	TGTGCCAGCAGCTTTTACGGAGGGGAGAATCAGCCCCAGCATTTT	CASSFYGGENQPQHF
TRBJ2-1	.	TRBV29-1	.	TGCAGCGTTCTACAGGGAAAAGGGTACAATGAGCAGTTCTTC	CSVLQGKGYNEQFF
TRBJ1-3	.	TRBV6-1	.	TGTGCCAGCAGTGAAGATAACAGACCATCTGGAAACACCATATATTTT	CASSEDNRPSGNTIYF
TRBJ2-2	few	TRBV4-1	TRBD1	TGCGCCAGCAGCCAAATGGGACAGCTACCCACCGGGGAGCTGTTTTTT	CASSQMGQLPTGELFF
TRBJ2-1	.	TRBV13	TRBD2	TGTGCCAGCAGCCACCGTACTAGCGGGGGTTACAATGAGCAGTTCTTC	CASSHRTSGGYNEQFF
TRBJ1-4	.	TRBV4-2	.	TGTGCCAGCAGCCAAGATCTTACAGGGCAAGAAAAACTGTTTTTT	CASSQDLTGQEKLFF
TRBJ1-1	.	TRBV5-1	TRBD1	TGCGCCAGCAGCCCCAACAGGGGCCGGACTGAAGCTTTCTTT	CASSPNRGRTEAFF
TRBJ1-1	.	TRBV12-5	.	TGTGCTAGTTTAGCGGGCACTTTGAACACTGAAGCTTTCTTT	CASLAGTLNTEAFF
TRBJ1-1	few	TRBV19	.	TGTGCCAGTAGTATAGGGACAGACATGAACACTGAAGCTTTCTTT	CASSIGTDMNTEAFF
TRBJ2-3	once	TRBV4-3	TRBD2	TGCGCCAGCAGCCAAGATCTCCCACTAGCGGGGGGGCCCGATACGCAGTATTTT	CASSQDLPLAGGPDTQYF
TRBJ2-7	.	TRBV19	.	TGTGCCAGTATGGGGGCTCTGAACGAGCAGTACTTC	CASMGALNEQYF
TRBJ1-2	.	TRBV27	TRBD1	TGTGCCAGCAGGGCACAGGGGTTGGTAAAGGACACCTTC	CASRAQGLVKDTF
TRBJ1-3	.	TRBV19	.	TGTGCCAGTAGTATGGACATTAACTCTGGAAACACCATATATTTT	CASSMDINSGNTIYF
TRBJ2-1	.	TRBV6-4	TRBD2	TGTGCCAGCAGCGCTAGCGGGGGGGCCGATGAGCAGTTCTTC	CASSASGGADEQFF
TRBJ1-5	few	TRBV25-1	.	TGTGCCAGCAGAGACACGGGAGGCAATCAGCCCCAGCATTTT	CASRDTGGNQPQHF
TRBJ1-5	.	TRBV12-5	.	TGTGCTAGTGGTTTGGCGGAGAGGCGCAATCAGCCCCAGCATTTT	CASGLAERRNQPQHF
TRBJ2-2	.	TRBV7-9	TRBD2	TGTGCCAGCAGACCCAGGGTACTAGCGGGGGCCGGGAACACCGGGGAGCTGTTTTTT	CASRPRVLAGAGNTGELFF
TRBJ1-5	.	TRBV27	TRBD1	TGTGCCAGCAGTTTAGGACAGGGCCGCAATCAGCCCCAGCATTTT	CASSLGQGRNQPQHF
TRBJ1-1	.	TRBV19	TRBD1	TGTGCCAGTAGTTCGGGGACAGGGAGCACTGAAGCTTTCTTT	CASSSGTGSTEAFF
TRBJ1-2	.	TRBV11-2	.	TGTGCCAGCAGCTACCGACAGTTGTCTGGTACGGGCTACACCTTC	CASSYRQLSGTGYTF
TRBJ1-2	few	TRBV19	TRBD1	TGTGCCAGTAGTGTGACAGGGGGCACTAACTATGGCTACACCTTC	CASSVTGGTNYGYTF
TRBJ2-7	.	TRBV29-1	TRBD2	TGCAGCGTTTTACTAGAAGCGGGGGGGCCGGGCGAGCAGTACTTC	CSVLLEAGGPGEQYF
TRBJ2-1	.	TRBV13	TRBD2	TGTGCCAGCAATACGGGGGGGAGCTACAATGAGCAGTTCTTC	CASNTGGSYNEQFF
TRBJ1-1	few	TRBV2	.	TGTGCCAGCAGTGAAGGGGAGGTTGAAGCTTTCTTT	CASSEGEVEAFF
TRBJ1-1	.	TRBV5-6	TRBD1	TGTGCCAGCAGCCCTGGGGACAGGGGGCGATTCACTGAAGCTTTCTTT	CASSPGDRGRFTEAFF
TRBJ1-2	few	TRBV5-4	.	TGTGCCAGCAGCCCGGCGGGGATCTATGGCTACACCTTC	CASSPAGIYGYTF
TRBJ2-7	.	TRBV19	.	TGTGCCAGTAGTACCCGTCGGAGGTCTGACGAGCAGTACTTC	CASSTRRRSDEQYF
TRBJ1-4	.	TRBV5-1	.	TGCGCCAGCAGCTTGGCCCCGCAACTCGAAAAACTGTTTTTT	CASSLAPQLEKLFF
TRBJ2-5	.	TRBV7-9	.	TGTGCCAGCAGCTTAGGGGCAGGGCGGCAAGAGACCCAGTACTTC	CASSLGAGRQETQYF
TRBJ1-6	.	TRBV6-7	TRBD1	TGTGCCAGCAGTTACTCCTCCGGGACAGTCGATAATTCACCCCTCCACTTT	CASSYSSGTVDNSPLHF
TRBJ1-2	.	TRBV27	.	TGTGCCAGCAGTTCCGACAGACGTTTGGGTGGCTACACCTTC	CASSSDRRLGGYTF
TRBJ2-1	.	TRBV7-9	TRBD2	TGTGCCAGCAGCTTAGTAGAGCGGGGGGCGGACAATGAGCAGTTCTTC	CASSLVERGADNEQFF
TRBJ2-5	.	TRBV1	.	TGCACCAGCAGCCAAGGACAAAGCGGGCCGTCTCGTGACCAAGAGACCCAGTACTTC	CTSSQGQSGPSRDQETQYF
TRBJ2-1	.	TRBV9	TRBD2	TGTGCCAGCAGCTCCTACGGGGGGGCTAGCGATGAGCAGTTCTTC	CASSSYGGASDEQFF
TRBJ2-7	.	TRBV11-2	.	TGTGCCAGCAGCTTAGATCAGTGGGAGTCCTACGAGCAGTACTTC	CASSLDQWESYEQYF
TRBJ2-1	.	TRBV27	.	TGTGCCAGCAGTTTATCGAAGGGGTATGAGCAGTTCTTC	CASSLSKGYEQFF
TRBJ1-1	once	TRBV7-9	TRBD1	TGTGCCAGCAGCTTACCGGGACAGGGAAGGTCGCACGGGACTGAAGCTTTCTTT	CASSLPGQGRSHGTEAFF
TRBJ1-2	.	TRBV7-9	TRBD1	TGTGCCAGCAGCCCAAAGACAGGGGAGCCCTATGGCTACACCTTC	CASSPKTGEPYGYTF
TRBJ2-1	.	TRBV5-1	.	TGCGCCAGCAGCTTGCTAGGAGATGAGCAGTTCTTC	CASSLLGDEQFF
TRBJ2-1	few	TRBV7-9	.	TGTGCCAGCAGCTTCGACAATGAGCAGTTCTTC	CASSFDNEQFF
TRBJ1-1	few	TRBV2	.	TGTGCCAGCAGACGGACAGAGAACACTGAAGCTTTCTTT	CASRRTENTEAFF
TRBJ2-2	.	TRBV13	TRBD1	TGTGCCAGCAGGGAGACAGGGGCATGGACCGGGGAGCTGTTTTTT	CASRETGAWTGELFF
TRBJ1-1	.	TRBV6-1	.	TGTGCCAGCAGTGAATGGGGGCAAGCCACTGAAGCTTTCTTT	CASSEWGQATEAFF